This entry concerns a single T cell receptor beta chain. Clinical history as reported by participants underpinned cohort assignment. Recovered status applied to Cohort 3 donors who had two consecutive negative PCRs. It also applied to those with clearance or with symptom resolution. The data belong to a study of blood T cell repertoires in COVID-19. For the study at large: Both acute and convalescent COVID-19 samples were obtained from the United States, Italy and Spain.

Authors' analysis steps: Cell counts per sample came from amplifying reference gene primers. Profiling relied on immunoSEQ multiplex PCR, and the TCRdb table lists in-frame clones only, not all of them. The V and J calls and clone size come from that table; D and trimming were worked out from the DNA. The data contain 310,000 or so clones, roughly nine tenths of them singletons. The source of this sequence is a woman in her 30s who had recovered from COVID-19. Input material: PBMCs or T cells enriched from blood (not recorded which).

DNA of the CDR3: TGTGCCATCAGGGGAGCCCGACCGGGGGCTGAAGCTTTCTTT. This codes for CAIRGARPGAEAFF. The chain carries TRBV10-3 and TRBJ1-1; D might be TRBD1 (5 bases). The V end was cut by 6 bases, the J end by 6 bases, with 17 bases between. Per the germline V gene, CDR1 is ENHRY and CDR2 is SYGVKD. The CDR3 has 14 residues.